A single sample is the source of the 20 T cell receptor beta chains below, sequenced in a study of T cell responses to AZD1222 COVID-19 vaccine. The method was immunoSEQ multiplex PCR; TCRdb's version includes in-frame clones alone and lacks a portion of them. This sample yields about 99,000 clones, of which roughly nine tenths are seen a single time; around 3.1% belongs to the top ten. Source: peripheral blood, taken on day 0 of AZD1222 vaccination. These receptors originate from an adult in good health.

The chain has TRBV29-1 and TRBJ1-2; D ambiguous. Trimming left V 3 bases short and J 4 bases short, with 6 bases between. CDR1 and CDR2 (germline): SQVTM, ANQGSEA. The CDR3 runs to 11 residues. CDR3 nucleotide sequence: TGCAGCGTTGAGGAAGGCTATGGCTACACCTTC. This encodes CSVEEGYGYTF. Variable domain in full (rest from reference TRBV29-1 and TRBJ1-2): SAVISQKPSRDICQRGTSLTIQCQVDSQVTMMFWYRQQPGQSLTLIATANQGSEATYESGFVIDKFPISRPNLTFSTLTVSNMSPEDSSIYLCSVEEGYGYTFGSGTRLTVV.

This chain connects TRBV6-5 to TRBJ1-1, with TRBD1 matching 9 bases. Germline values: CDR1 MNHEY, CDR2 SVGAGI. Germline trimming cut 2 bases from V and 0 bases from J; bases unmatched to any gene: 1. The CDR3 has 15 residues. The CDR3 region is CASSYGQGLNTEAFF. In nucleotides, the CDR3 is TGTGCCAGCAGTTACGGACAGGGGCTGAACACTGAAGCTTTCTTT.

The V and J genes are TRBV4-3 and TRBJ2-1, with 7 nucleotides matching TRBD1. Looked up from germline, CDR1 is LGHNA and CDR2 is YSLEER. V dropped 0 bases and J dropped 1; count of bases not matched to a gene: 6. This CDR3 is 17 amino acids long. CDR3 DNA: TGCGCCAGCAGCCAAGACCCCAGGGGGAATTCCTACAATGAGCAGTTCTTC. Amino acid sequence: CASSQDPRGNSYNEQFF.

The CDR3 nucleotides are TGTGCCAGCAGTGAGGGAGGCCCGAGCAATCAGCCCCAGCATTTT. Translated: CASSEGGPSNQPQHF. J is TRBJ1-5 and V is TRBV25-1; D uncertain. Per germline, CDR1 MGHDK and CDR2 SYGVNS. V shed 3 bases and J shed 1 base, with 10 bases lying between them. The CDR3 runs to 15 residues.

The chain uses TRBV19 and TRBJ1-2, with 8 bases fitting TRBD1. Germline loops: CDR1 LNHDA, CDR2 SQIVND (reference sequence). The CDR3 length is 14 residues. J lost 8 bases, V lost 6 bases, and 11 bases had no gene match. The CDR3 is CASSIAGGAGGYTF. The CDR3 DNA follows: TGTGCCAGTAGCATCGCAGGGGGCGCGGGGGGCTACACCTTC.

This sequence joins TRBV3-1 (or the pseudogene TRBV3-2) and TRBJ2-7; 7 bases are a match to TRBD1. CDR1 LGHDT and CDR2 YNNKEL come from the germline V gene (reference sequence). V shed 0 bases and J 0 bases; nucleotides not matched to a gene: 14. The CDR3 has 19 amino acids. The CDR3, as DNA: TGTGCCAGCAGCCAAGACCCCCCCCTCGACAGGGCCCGCTCCTACGAGCAGTACGTC. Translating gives CASSQDPPLDRARSYEQYV.

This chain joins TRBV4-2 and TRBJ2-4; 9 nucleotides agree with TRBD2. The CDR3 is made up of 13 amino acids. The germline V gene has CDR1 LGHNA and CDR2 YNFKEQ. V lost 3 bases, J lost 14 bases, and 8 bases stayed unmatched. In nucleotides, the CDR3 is TGTGCCAGCAGCCAGGGGAGGACTAGCGTAAAGTACTTC. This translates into CASSQGRTSVKYF.

The DNA of the CDR3 is TGTGCCAGCAGCTTAGGGGGTAGGAGCAACCTGCGCACAGATACGCAGTATTTT. This sequence encodes CASSLGGRSNLRTDTQYF. This chain connects TRBV7-2 to TRBJ2-3, with D hard to call. Trimming took 1 base from V and 1 from J, leaving 18 bases between them. Germline V CDR1 and CDR2: SGHTA, FQGNSA. CDR3 length: 18 amino acids.

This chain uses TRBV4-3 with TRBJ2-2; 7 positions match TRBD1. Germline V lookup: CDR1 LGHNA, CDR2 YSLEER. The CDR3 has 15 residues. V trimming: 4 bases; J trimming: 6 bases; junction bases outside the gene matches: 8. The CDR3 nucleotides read TGCGCCAGCAGCCGAGCGACAGGGCGTTCCGGGGAGCTGTTTTTT. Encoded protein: CASSRATGRSGELFF.

The CDR3 DNA is TGTGCCAGCACCCTAGAGGCGAATCAGCCCCAGCATTTT. Protein: CASTLEANQPQHF. The V and J genes are TRBV7-9 and TRBJ1-5, with D uncertain. This CDR3 region has 13 residues. V lost 7 bases, J lost 4 bases, and 11 bases lay in between. CDR1 is SEHNR, CDR2 FQNEAQ, per germline (reference sequence).

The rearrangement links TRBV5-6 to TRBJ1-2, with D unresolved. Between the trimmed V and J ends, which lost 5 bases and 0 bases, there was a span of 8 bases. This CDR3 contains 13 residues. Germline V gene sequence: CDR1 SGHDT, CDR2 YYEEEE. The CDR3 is CASRYGTNYGYTF. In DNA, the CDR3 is TGTGCCAGCAGATACGGGACTAACTATGGCTACACCTTC.

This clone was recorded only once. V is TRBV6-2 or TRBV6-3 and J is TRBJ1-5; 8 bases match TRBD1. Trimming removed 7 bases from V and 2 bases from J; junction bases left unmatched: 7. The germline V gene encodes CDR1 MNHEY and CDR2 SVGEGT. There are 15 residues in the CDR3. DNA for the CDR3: TGTGCCAGCAACCCAGGGGGACAGGGCAATCAGCCCCAGCATTTT. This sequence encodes CASNPGGQGNQPQHF.

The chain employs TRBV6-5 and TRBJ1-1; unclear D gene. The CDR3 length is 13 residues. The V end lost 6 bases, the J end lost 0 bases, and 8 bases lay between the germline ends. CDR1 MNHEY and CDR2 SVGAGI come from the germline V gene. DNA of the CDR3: TGTGCCAGCAGACGACTGATGAACACTGAAGCTTTCTTT. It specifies CASRRLMNTEAFF.

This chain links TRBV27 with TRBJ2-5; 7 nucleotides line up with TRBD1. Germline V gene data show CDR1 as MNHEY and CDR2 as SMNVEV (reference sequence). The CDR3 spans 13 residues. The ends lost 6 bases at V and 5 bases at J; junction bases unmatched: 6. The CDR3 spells CASSHRGAETQYF. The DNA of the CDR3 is TGTGCCAGCAGCCACAGGGGCGCGGAGACCCAGTACTTC.

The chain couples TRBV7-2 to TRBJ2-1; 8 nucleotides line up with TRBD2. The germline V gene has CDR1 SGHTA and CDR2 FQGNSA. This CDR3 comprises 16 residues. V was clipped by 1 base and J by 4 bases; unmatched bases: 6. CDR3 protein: CASSLGASGHYNEQFF. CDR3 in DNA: TGTGCCAGCAGCTTAGGGGCTAGCGGGCATTACAATGAGCAGTTCTTC.

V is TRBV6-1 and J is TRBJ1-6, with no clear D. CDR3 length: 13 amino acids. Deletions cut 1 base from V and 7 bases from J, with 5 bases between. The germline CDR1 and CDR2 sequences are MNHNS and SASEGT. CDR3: CASSEVLNSPLHF. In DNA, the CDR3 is TGTGCCAGCAGTGAAGTATTAAATTCACCCCTCCACTTT.

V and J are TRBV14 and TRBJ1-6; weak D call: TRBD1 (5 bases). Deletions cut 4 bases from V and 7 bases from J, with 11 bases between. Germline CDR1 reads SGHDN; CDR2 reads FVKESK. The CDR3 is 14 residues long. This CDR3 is CASSPERTNSPLHF. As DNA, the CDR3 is TGTGCCAGCAGCCCGGAACGGACAAATTCACCCCTCCACTTT.

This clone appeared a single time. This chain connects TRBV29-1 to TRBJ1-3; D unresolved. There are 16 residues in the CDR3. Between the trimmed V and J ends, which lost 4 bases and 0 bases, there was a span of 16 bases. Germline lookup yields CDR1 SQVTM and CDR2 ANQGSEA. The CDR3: CSVATIRASSGNTIYF. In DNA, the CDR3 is TGCAGCGTTGCAACCATCCGGGCCTCCTCTGGAAACACCATATATTTT.

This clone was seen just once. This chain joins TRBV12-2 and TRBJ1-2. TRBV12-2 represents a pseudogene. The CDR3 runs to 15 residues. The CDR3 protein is CASRLASGCPLGYTF. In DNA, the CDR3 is TGTGCAAGTCGCTTAGCTTCGGGATGCCCGCTAGGCTACACCTTC.

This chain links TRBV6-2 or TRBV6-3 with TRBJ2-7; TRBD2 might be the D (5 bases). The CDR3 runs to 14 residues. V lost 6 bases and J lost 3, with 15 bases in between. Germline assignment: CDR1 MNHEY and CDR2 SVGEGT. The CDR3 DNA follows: TGTGCCAGCAGCGACCCGGGGTCCCTCTACGAGCAGTACGTC. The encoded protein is CASSDPGSLYEQYV.